These 24 T cell receptor beta chains were all obtained from the same sample, sequenced in a study of T cell responses to AZD1222 COVID-19 vaccine. Clones were read by immunoSEQ multiplex PCR, and TCRdb kept only the in-frame ones, dropping some. The sample shows tens of thousands of clones, approximately 90% of them seen only once. The source was peripheral blood, collected on day 0 of AZD1222 vaccination. These receptors were taken from an adult in good health.

The CDR3 spells CASSIGGQGINQPQHF. CDR3 nucleotides: TGTGCCAGTAGTATAGGGGGACAGGGGATCAATCAGCCCCAGCATTTT. The chain uses TRBV19 and TRBJ1-5; TRBD1 matches 10 bases. The CDR3 covers 16 residues. V was clipped by 1 base and J by 3 bases; unmatched bases: 3. Germline V gene sequence: CDR1 LNHDA, CDR2 SQIVND (reference sequence).

The V gene is TRBV6-5, the J gene TRBJ2-1; 9 nucleotides align to TRBD2. Germline trimming cut 7 bases from V and 0 bases from J; bases unmatched to any gene: 4. The CDR3 totals 15 residues. Germline V CDR1 and CDR2: MNHEY, SVGAGI. The CDR3 DNA reads TGTGCCAGCATGCGGGGGGGTCCCTCCTACAATGAGCAGTTCTTC. The encoded protein is CASMRGGPSYNEQFF.

This clone was counted a single time. This sequence joins TRBV2 and TRBJ2-7, with D perhaps matching TRBD2 (6 bases). V gave up 3 bases and J gave up 7 bases, with 13 bases separating them. The CDR3 covers 13 residues. The germline CDR1 and CDR2 sequences are SNHLY and FYNNEI. CDR3 sequence (DNA): TGTGCCAGCAGTGACACCGGGGGAGGAGAGCAGTACTTC. Translation: CASSDTGGGEQYF.

The chain carries TRBV9 and TRBJ1-6, with D unclear. This CDR3 is built from 14 residues. Trimming stripped 3 bases from V and 5 bases from J, with 9 bases between. CDR1 is SGDLS, CDR2 YYNGEE, per germline. The CDR3 bases are TGTGCCAGCAGCGCGGGAATAAATAATTCACCCCTCCACTTT. It is translated as CASSAGINNSPLHF.

The rearrangement links TRBV6-2 or TRBV6-3 to TRBJ1-1, with TRBD1 matching over 8 bases. This CDR3 has 15 residues. Germline V gene data show CDR1 as MNHEY and CDR2 as SVGEGT. Trimming took 5 bases from V and 5 from J; bases not matched to a gene: 10. CDR3 sequence (DNA): TGTGCCAGCAGTGACGCAACAGGGGGGAGGACTGAAGCTTTCTTT. Its protein is CASSDATGGRTEAFF.

The V gene is TRBV11-3, the J gene TRBJ2-3; D is unclear. Trimming took 4 bases from V and 1 from J, leaving 9 bases between them. The germline V gene has CDR1 SGHNT and CDR2 YENEEA. The CDR3 spans 14 residues. The CDR3 DNA sequence: TGTGCCAGCAGCTCTGGGTATGGCACAGATACGCAGTATTTT. This gives the protein CASSSGYGTDTQYF.

The rearrangement joins TRBV12-3 or TRBV12-4 to TRBJ1-2, with D possibly being TRBD1 (5 bases). The CDR3 is 13 residues long. The ends were cut back, 4 bases at V and 3 bases at J, with 9 bases in the middle. The CDR3 loop is CASSSGQDYGYTF. In DNA form, the CDR3 reads TGTGCCAGCAGTTCAGGACAAGACTATGGCTACACCTTC.

The rearrangement links TRBV19 to TRBJ2-7; 8 positions agree with TRBD1. V lost 6 bases to trimming and J lost 1 base; unmatched junction nucleotides: 5. Germline V gene sequence: CDR1 LNHDA, CDR2 SQIVND (reference sequence). This CDR3 is built from 14 residues. CDR3 sequence: CASRRDRLSYEQYF. The CDR3 nucleotides are TGTGCCAGTAGAAGGGACAGGTTATCCTACGAGCAGTACTTC.

The V gene is TRBV3-1 (or the pseudogene TRBV3-2), the J gene TRBJ1-5; D uncertain. The CDR3 length is 15 residues. Trimming stripped 0 bases from V and 0 bases from J, with 6 bases between. From germline, CDR1 is LGHDT and CDR2 YNNKEL (reference sequence). CDR3 coding DNA: TGTGCCAGCAGCCAAGATGAGGGTAGCAATCAGCCCCAGCATTTT. Encoded protein: CASSQDEGSNQPQHF.

This clone has just one count. The CDR3 DNA sequence: TGTGCCTGGTCGGGGGGAGGAACCTACGAGCAGTACTTC. It yields the protein CAWSGGGTYEQYF. V gene TRBV30 combines with J gene TRBJ2-7; 7 bases are shared with TRBD2. V trimming: 5 bases; J trimming: 2 bases; junction bases outside the gene matches: 6. The CDR3 totals 13 residues. CDR1 and CDR2 (germline): GTSNPN, SVGIG (reference sequence).

The chain couples TRBV30 to TRBJ2-1; 8 bases are a match to TRBD1. Unmatched junction bases numbered 7, after V lost 2 bases and J lost 4 bases. CDR1 and CDR2 (germline): GTSNPN, SVGIG (reference sequence). The CDR3 sequence is 15 residues long. The CDR3 is CAWSFPGGRYNEQFF. The CDR3 nucleotides read TGTGCCTGGAGTTTCCCAGGGGGCAGGTACAATGAGCAGTTCTTC.

This clone was picked up one time. V and J are TRBV5-6 and TRBJ1-1; D perhaps matches TRBD1 (5 bases). Germline CDR1 and CDR2: SGHDT and YYEEEE. The CDR3 consists of 12 residues. V was clipped by 0 bases and J by 11 bases, with 11 bases between them. The chain's CDR3 is CASSLEYRSAFF. The CDR3 bases are TGTGCCAGCAGCTTGGAATACAGGTCGGCTTTCTTT.

This clone was seen a few times. The chain links TRBV28 to TRBJ2-1; TRBD1 agrees at 10 bases. V lost 4 bases, J lost 6 bases, and 9 bases stayed unmatched. CDR1 and CDR2 (germline): MDHEN, SYDVKM. The CDR3 is 16 amino acids. This chain's CDR3 is CASSSPQGQGTNEQFF. The CDR3 DNA sequence: TGTGCCAGCAGTTCACCCCAGGGACAGGGGACCAATGAGCAGTTCTTC. Full variable domain (outside the CDR3, taken from reference TRBV28 and TRBJ2-1): DVKVTQSSRYLVKRTGEKVFLECVQDMDHENMFWYRQDPGLGLRLIYFSYDVKMKEKGDIPEGYSVSREKKERFSLILESASTNQTSMYLCASSSPQGQGTNEQFFGPGTRLTVL.

V and J are TRBV19 and TRBJ2-2, with D perhaps being TRBD1 or TRBD2 (5 bases each). The CDR3 totals 15 residues. The V end was cut by 5 bases, the J end by 4 bases, with 14 bases between. CDR1 and CDR2 from the germline V gene are LNHDA and SQIVND (reference sequence). CDR3 bases: TGTGCCAGTAGTGGGCGAGGGGCCGGCACCGGGGAGCTGTTTTTT. Encoded protein: CASSGRGAGTGELFF.

This chain uses TRBV19 with TRBJ2-3, with 8 bases lining up with TRBD2. CDR1 is LNHDA, CDR2 SQIVND, per germline (reference sequence). The trim removed 1 base at V and 14 bases at J, leaving 5 bases unmatched. The CDR3 contains 12 residues. The CDR3 region has the DNA TGTGCCAGTAGTATAGGGCCGGGGGGGCCGTATTTT. This gives the protein CASSIGPGGPYF.

CDR3 bases: TGTGCCAGCAGCCCAGCCGGGACAGTCTACAATGAGCAGTTCTTC. It yields the protein CASSPAGTVYNEQFF. The chain combines TRBV14 with TRBJ2-1; 7 bases match TRBD1. CDR3 length equals 15 residues. The V segment lost 4 bases and the J segment 3 bases; nucleotides outside the gene matches: 6. Germline V gene lookup returns CDR1 SGHDN and CDR2 FVKESK.

This chain links TRBV18 with TRBJ1-4, with 7 bases lining up with TRBD1. After removal of 0 bases from V and 4 bases from J, the junction contained 2 bases not matched to a gene. This CDR3 is built from 15 residues. Germline values: CDR1 KGHSH, CDR2 LQKENI. The CDR3 spells CASSPPDRFNEKLFF. CDR3 DNA: TGTGCCAGCTCACCACCGGACAGGTTTAATGAAAAACTGTTTTTT.

V is TRBV19 and J is TRBJ1-3; 8 bases align to TRBD1. V lost 6 bases and J lost 8; bases outside the gene matches: 3. Germline CDR1 LNHDA, CDR2 SQIVND (reference sequence). The CDR3 is 12 amino acids. The chain's CDR3 is CASRYRGDTIYF. CDR3 coding DNA: TGTGCCAGTAGGTACAGGGGGGACACCATATATTTT.

This CDR3 reads CAWRISGANVLTF. The CDR3 nucleotides read TGTGCCTGGAGAATCTCTGGGGCCAACGTCCTGACTTTC. This chain joins TRBV30 and TRBJ2-6; D not certain. Germline CDR1 GTSNPN, CDR2 SVGIG (reference sequence). V was trimmed by 3 bases and J by 0 bases, leaving 3 bases between them. The CDR3 is 13 amino acids.

The chain recombines TRBV18 with TRBJ1-6; TRBD1 aligns across 7 bases. From germline, CDR1 is KGHSH and CDR2 LQKENI. This CDR3 contains 16 residues. J gave up 3 bases and V 2 bases, and 4 bases lay outside the gene matches. For the CDR3, the DNA is TGTGCCAGCTCACCAGCGGGACAGATCTATAATTCACCCCTCCACTTT. This codes for CASSPAGQIYNSPLHF.

The chain links TRBV20-1 to TRBJ1-1; no firm D call. With 5 bases removed from V and 1 base from J, the gap between germline ends came to 5 bases. CDR1 and CDR2 (germline): DFQATT, SNEGSKA (reference sequence). This CDR3 contains 11 residues. The CDR3 DNA reads TGCAGTGCTTGGCAGAACACTGAAGCTTTCTTT. It translates to CSAWQNTEAFF.

This chain uses TRBV5-6 with TRBJ1-2, with 12 bases matching TRBD1. This CDR3 is built from 18 residues. The V gene end was trimmed by 0 bases and the J gene end by 4 bases; junction bases not matched to a gene: 10. In germline, CDR1 is SGHDT, CDR2 YYEEEE. This CDR3 reads CASSLAPGQGAVSYGYTF. The CDR3 region has the DNA TGTGCCAGCAGCTTGGCCCCGGGACAGGGGGCAGTCTCCTATGGCTACACCTTC.

This clone was seen many times. The CDR3 is CASSWRADGTDEQYF. CDR3 DNA sequence: TGTGCCAGCAGCTGGAGAGCCGACGGGACGGACGAGCAGTACTTC. This rearrangement joins TRBV7-9 to TRBJ2-7; D is perhaps TRBD1 or TRBD2 (5 bases each). V lost 4 bases and J 5 bases, leaving 18 bases between the germline ends. The CDR3 has 15 amino acids. CDR1 and CDR2 (germline): SEHNR, FQNEAQ (reference sequence).

The chain employs TRBV7-2 and TRBJ2-1; 7 bases map to TRBD1. V gave up 4 bases and J gave up 7 bases; unmatched junction bases: 4. The CDR3 spans 13 residues. Germline CDR1 is SGHTA and CDR2 is FQGNSA. The CDR3 nucleotides read TGTGCCAGCAGCTCCTTGGACAGGAATGAGCAGTTCTTC. Translated, it gives CASSSLDRNEQFF.